The rows below give T cell receptor beta chains drawn from one sample of a study of shared clonotypes between healthy human individuals. Measured with immunoSEQ multiplex PCR; TCRdb has only the in-frame clones, and not every one. The data hold more than 2,000,000 clones, with around nine tenths observed a single time. Sequenced: naive CD4+ T cells sorted from blood. The source of these receptors is a man younger than 35 in good health. CDR3s include the opening cysteine and the closing phenylalanine or tryptophan. A D gene is named only where the DNA matches it firmly. Rows may omit the clone size; those that give it use once, few, many or a size class.

j_call	d_call	clone_size	v_call	cdr3_aa	cdr3_nt
TRBJ1-1	.	.	TRBV18	CASSSTSEAFF	TGTGCCAGCTCAAGTACCTCTGAAGCTTTCTTT
TRBJ2-5	.	.	TRBV5-6	CASSREQGRETQYF	TGTGCCAGCAGCCGGGAGCAGGGACGAGAGACCCAGTACTTC
TRBJ2-3	.	.	TRBV18	CASSPTGMMDTQYF	TGTGCCAGCTCACCGACAGGAATGATGGATACGCAGTATTTT
TRBJ2-7	TRBD1	.	TRBV6-5	CASTPGTASKVQYF	TGTGCCAGCACCCCCGGGACAGCCTCCAAGGTGCAGTACTTC
TRBJ1-2	.	.	TRBV14	CASSHGGNYGYTF	TGTGCCAGCAGCCATGGGGGGAACTATGGCTACACCTTC
TRBJ2-7	TRBD2	few	TRBV18	CASSALAGVYEQYF	TGTGCCAGCTCAGCGCTAGCGGGAGTCTACGAGCAGTACTTC
TRBJ2-3	TRBD2	.	TRBV9	CASSVRSGSWTDTQYF	TGTGCCAGCAGCGTAAGAAGCGGGAGTTGGACAGATACGCAGTATTTT
TRBJ2-2	.	.	TRBV10-1	CASSEIPGGGTGELFF	TGCGCCAGCAGTGAGATTCCAGGGGGAGGAACCGGGGAGCTGTTTTTT
TRBJ2-7	TRBD2	few	TRBV5-1	CASSLLGTSGEQYF	TGCGCCAGCAGCCTTCTTGGGACTAGCGGCGAGCAGTACTTC
TRBJ2-2	.	.	TRBV7-9	CASSFGSGENTGELFF	TGTGCCAGCAGCTTTGGTTCGGGAGAAAACACCGGGGAGCTGTTTTTT
TRBJ2-1	TRBD2	.	TRBV11-2	CASSQGLAGQGGSYNEQFF	TGTGCCAGCAGCCAGGGACTAGCGGGACAGGGGGGGTCCTACAATGAGCAGTTCTTC
TRBJ1-4	TRBD1	.	TRBV10-3	CATGTVNNEKLFF	TGTGCCACCGGGACAGTCAATAATGAAAAACTGTTTTTT
TRBJ2-1	TRBD2	.	TRBV19	CASSVEPGLAVYNEQFF	TGTGCCAGTAGTGTCGAACCGGGACTAGCGGTCTACAATGAGCAGTTCTTC
TRBJ1-2	TRBD1	.	TRBV6-5	CASTPRTGRSYTF	TGTGCCAGCACCCCCCGGACAGGGAGAAGCTACACCTTC
TRBJ1-4	.	.	TRBV7-9	CASSLRGAGNEKLFF	TGTGCCAGCAGCTTACGAGGGGCTGGTAATGAAAAACTGTTTTTT
TRBJ1-1	TRBD1	.	TRBV27	CASSLSGTANTEAFF	TGTGCCAGCAGTTTATCAGGGACAGCGAACACTGAAGCTTTCTTT
TRBJ2-1	.	.	TRBV29-1	CSVGAGLGNEQFF	TGCAGCGTTGGGGCAGGTCTAGGTAATGAGCAGTTCTTC
TRBJ2-7	.	once	TRBV5-1	CASSLGDPYEQYF	TGCGCCAGCAGCTTGGGGGACCCCTACGAGCAGTACTTC
TRBJ2-7	TRBD2	.	TRBV19	CASSSSVAGRVYEQYF	TGTGCCAGTAGTTCGTCAGTAGCGGGACGAGTCTACGAGCAGTACTTC
TRBJ2-7	.	.	TRBV4-1	CASSQSFGDLYEQYF	TGCGCCAGCAGCCAGTCGTTTGGGGACCTCTACGAGCAGTACTTC
TRBJ1-4	.	.	TRBV7-2	CASSLGGGEKLFF	TGTGCCAGCAGCTTAGGGGGAGGCGAAAAACTGTTTTTT
TRBJ2-5	TRBD2	.	TRBV6-6	CASSSNLAGGETQYF	TGTGCCAGCAGTTCCAACCTAGCGGGCGGGGAGACCCAGTACTTC
TRBJ1-3	.	.	TRBV6-1	CASKLQGSSGNTIYF	TGTGCCAGCAAATTACAGGGAAGCTCTGGAAACACCATATATTTT
TRBJ1-5	.	once	TRBV6-6	CASSWVKEGQPQHF	TGTGCCAGCAGTTGGGTTAAGGAGGGTCAGCCCCAGCATTTT
TRBJ2-3	.	.	TRBV9	CASSGRTGTDTQYF	TGTGCCAGCAGCGGCCGCACAGGCACAGATACGCAGTATTTT
TRBJ1-6	.	.	TRBV7-2	CASSDRVANSPLHF	TGTGCCAGCAGCGACCGGGTTGCGAACTCACCCCTCCACTTT
TRBJ1-2	.	.	TRBV19	CASSMKVGSNYGYTF	TGTGCCAGTAGTATGAAAGTCGGCAGTAACTATGGCTACACCTTC
TRBJ1-2	.	.	TRBV19	CATNKGTIGHGYTF	TGTGCCACTAATAAGGGGACTATTGGACATGGCTACACCTTC
TRBJ1-2	TRBD1	.	TRBV10-3	CAISPTPTGGKVHGYTF	TGTGCCATCAGCCCTACACCGACAGGGGGCAAGGTCCATGGCTACACCTTC
TRBJ2-3	TRBD2	.	TRBV5-4	CASSQGLAGNTDTQYF	TGTGCCAGCAGCCAGGGACTAGCGGGGAATACAGATACGCAGTATTTT
TRBJ2-7	TRBD1	.	TRBV2	CASRGQERDEQYF	TGTGCCAGCAGGGGACAGGAACGGGACGAGCAGTACTTC
TRBJ1-4	.	.	TRBV10-3	CATGDPGEKLFF	TGTGCCACCGGGGACCCGGGGGAAAAACTGTTTTTT
TRBJ2-3	.	.	TRBV28	CASSLGLIAGWGPTDTQYF	TGTGCCAGCAGTTTGGGTCTCATCGCCGGCTGGGGGCCTACAGATACGCAGTATTTT
TRBJ2-7	TRBD1	once	TRBV5-1	CASSLTDRGLQEQYF	TGCGCCAGCAGCTTGACGGACAGGGGACTTCAGGAGCAGTACTTC
TRBJ1-2	TRBD1	once	TRBV7-2	CASSGTADYGYTF	TGTGCCAGCAGTGGGACAGCAGACTATGGCTACACCTTC
TRBJ1-2	.	.	TRBV19	CASSRRGALNYGYTF	TGTGCCAGTAGTCGACGCGGGGCACTGAACTATGGCTACACCTTC
TRBJ1-2	.	.	TRBV11-2	CASSLGPYGYTF	TGTGCCAGCAGCTTAGGGCCCTATGGCTACACCTTC
TRBJ1-2	TRBD1	.	TRBV6-5	CASSYGTGSYGYTF	TGTGCCAGCAGTTACGGGACAGGGTCCTATGGCTACACCTTC